The table lists the clone carrying this TCR beta chain with many counts. The data originate from a study of T cells in Graves' hyperthyroidism and ophthalmopathy. This CDR3 has 13 residues. Trimming removed 6 bases from V and 0 bases from J, with 10 bases in between. Germline-derived CDR1 and CDR2 are SQVTM and ANQGSEA. TCR beta CDR3 regions were amplified from RNA. A first-round RT-PCR of the TCR CDR3 used the HTBI primer set. MiXCR, applied by TCRdb to the multiplex PCR reads, yields one record per CDR3 protein. The sample lists about 410,000 distinct CDR3 sequences; about 15% were seen once. This sequence originates from a man aged 18 to 35 with Graves' ophthalmopathy. The V call is TRBV29-1, the J call TRBJ2-3; D remains unclear. The source material was blood. CDR3 bases: TGCAGCGTAGACTCCCAAAGCACAGATACGCAGTATTTT. Its translation is CSVDSQSTDTQYF.